This TCR beta chain was recovered during a study of blood T cell repertoires in COVID-19. The CDR3 runs to 16 residues. Germline CDR1 MNHEY, CDR2 SMNVEV (reference sequence). J was trimmed by 4 bases and V by 5 bases; bases with no gene match: 13. The assay was immunoSEQ multiplex PCR, and TCRdb's table has in-frame clones only and misses some. The sample lists about 200,000 clones, around 92% occurring once. V gene TRBV27 combines with J gene TRBJ2-7; TRBD1 matches at 8 bases. This receptor was obtained from a woman aged 30 to 39 with acute COVID-19. Sample: PBMCs or T cells enriched from blood (not recorded which). The CDR3 protein is CASSPQPGQGAYEQYF. DNA for the CDR3: TGTGCCAGCAGTCCTCAGCCCGGGCAGGGGGCTTACGAGCAGTACTTC.